The T cell receptor beta chain described here comes from a study of cytomegalovirus exposure and HLA in healthy donors. Whole-study context: In a previous analysis, approximately 110 million unique TCR beta sequences were found from roughly 180 million T cells. The Caucasian-associated ancestry cluster contained approximately 81% of the approximately 390 genotyped donors. General study points: Several of the most significant clusters appeared linked to common viral pathogens, based on a later analysis. The authors listed about 170 TCR beta chains as cytomegalovirus-associated.

This clone was picked up a small number of times. The antigen remains undetermined. The junction had 14 bases not matched to a gene; V was cut back by 3 bases and J by 15 bases. The CDR3 has 13 amino acids. Germline V gene sequence: CDR1 SQVTM, CDR2 ANQGSEA. The primer mix had 60 Vbeta and 13 Jbeta primers. Produced via immunoSEQ multiplex PCR; TCRdb's table is partial and in-frame only. The sample has 90,000 to 150,000 clones; 77% are singletons. The specimen was PBMCs. The receptor's source is a man aged 18 to 35 in good health and CMV-seropositive. The chain recombines TRBV29-1 with TRBJ2-1, with TRBD2 matching 7 bases. The CDR3 region has the DNA TGCAGCGTTGACCCTAGCGGTAGAGGAGTTTGGTTCTTC. Residues: CSVDPSGRGVWFF.